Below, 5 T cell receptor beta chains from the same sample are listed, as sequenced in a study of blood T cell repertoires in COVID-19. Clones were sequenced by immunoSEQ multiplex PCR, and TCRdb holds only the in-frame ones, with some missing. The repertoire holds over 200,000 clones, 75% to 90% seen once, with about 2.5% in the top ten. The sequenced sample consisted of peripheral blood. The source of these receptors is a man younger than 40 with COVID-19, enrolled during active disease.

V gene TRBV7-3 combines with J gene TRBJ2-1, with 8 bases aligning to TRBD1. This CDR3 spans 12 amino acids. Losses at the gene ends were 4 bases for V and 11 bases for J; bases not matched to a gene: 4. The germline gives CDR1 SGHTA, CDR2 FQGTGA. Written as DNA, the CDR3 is TGTGCCAGCAGCTCCTCAGGGGGCCAGCAGTTCTTC. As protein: CASSSSGGQQFF.

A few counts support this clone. The CDR3 bases are TGTGCCAGTAGTTTAACAGGGGATGCGAGCTATGGCTACACCTTC. Translating gives CASSLTGDASYGYTF. The chain combines TRBV19 with TRBJ1-2; 7 bases are shared with TRBD1. The length of the CDR3 is 15 residues. Germline-derived CDR1 and CDR2 are LNHDA and SQIVND (reference sequence). Trimming at V came to 5 bases and at J to 4 bases, leaving 10 bases not matched to a gene.

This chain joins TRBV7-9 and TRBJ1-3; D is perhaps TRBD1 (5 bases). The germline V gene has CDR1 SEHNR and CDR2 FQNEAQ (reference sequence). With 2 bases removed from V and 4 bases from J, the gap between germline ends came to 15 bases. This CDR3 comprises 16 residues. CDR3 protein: CASSLQEGLGGNTIYF. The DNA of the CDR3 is TGTGCCAGCAGCTTACAGGAGGGGTTGGGAGGAAACACCATATATTTT.

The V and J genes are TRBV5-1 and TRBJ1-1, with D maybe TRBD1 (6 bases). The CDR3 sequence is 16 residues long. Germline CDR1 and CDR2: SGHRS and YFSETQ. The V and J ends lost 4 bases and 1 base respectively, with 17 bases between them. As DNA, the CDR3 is TGCGCCAGCAGCCAGGGACACCTTCTAGGGAACACTGAAGCTTTCTTT. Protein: CASSQGHLLGNTEAFF.

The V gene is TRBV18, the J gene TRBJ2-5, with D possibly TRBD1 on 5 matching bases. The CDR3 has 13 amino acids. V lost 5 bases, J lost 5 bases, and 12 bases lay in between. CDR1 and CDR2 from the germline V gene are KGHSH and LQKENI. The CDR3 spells CASSSDIEETQYF. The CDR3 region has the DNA TGTGCCAGCTCATCGGACATTGAGGAGACCCAGTACTTC.